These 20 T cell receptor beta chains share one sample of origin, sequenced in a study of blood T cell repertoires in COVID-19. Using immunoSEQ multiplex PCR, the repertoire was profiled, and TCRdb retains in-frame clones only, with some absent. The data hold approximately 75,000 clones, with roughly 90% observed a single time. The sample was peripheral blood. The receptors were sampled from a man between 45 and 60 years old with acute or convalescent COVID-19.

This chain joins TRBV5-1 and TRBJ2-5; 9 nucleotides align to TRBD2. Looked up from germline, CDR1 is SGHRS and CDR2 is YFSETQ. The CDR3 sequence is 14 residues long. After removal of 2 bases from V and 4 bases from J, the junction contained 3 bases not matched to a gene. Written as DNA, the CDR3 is TGCGCCAGCAGCTTCACTAGCGGGCGAGAGACCCAGTACTTC. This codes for CASSFTSGRETQYF.

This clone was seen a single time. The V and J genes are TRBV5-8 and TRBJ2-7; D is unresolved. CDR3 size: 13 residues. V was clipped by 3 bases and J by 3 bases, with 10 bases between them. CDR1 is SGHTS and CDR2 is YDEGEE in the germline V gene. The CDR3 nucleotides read TGTGCCAGCAGCTCCGGGTCCAGCTACGAGCAGTACTTC. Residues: CASSSGSSYEQYF.

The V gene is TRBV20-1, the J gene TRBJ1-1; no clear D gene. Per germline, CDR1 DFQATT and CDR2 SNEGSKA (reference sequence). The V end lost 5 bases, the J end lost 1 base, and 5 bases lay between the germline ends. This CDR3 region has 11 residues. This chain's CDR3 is CSARRNTEAFF. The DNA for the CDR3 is TGCAGTGCTCGTCGGAACACTGAAGCTTTCTTT.

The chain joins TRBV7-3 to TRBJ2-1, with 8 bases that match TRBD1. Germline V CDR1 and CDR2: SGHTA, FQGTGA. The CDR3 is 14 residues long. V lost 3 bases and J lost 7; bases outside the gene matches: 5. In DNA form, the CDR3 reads TGTGCCAGCAGCTTCTCCACAGGGGGTAATGAGCAGTTCTTC. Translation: CASSFSTGGNEQFF.

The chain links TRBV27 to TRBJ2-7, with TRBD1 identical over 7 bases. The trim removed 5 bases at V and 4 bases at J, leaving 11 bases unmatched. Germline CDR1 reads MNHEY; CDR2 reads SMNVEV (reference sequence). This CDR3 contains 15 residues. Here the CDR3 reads CASSKATGLVYEQYF. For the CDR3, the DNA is TGTGCCAGCAGTAAGGCGACAGGGCTGGTGTACGAGCAGTACTTC.

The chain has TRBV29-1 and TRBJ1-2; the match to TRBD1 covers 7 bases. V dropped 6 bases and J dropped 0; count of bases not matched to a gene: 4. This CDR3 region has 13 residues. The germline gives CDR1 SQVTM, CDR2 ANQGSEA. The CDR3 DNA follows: TGCAGCGTCGGGACAGACGCTAACTATGGCTACACCTTC. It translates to CSVGTDANYGYTF.

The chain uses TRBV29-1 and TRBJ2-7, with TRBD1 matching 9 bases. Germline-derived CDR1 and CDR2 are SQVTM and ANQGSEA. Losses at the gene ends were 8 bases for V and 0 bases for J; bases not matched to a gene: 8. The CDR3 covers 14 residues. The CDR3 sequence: CSTLGQGSSYEQYF. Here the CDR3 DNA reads TGCAGCACCTTAGGACAGGGGTCCTCCTACGAGCAGTACTTC.

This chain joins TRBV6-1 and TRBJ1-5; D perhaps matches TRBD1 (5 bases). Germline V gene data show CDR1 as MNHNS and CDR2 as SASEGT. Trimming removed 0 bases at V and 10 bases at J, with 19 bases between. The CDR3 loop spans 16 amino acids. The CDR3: CASSEAGGDSISPQHF. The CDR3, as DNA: TGTGCCAGCAGTGAAGCGGGGGGAGACTCAATCAGCCCCCAGCATTTT.

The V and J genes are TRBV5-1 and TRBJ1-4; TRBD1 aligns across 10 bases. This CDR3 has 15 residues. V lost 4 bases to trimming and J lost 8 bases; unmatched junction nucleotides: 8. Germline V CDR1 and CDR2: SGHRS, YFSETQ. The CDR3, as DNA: TGCGCCAGCAGCGTCGGGACAGGGGAGAGGGAAAAACTGTTTTTT. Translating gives CASSVGTGEREKLFF. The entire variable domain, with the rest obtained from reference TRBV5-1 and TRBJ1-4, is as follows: KAGVTQTPRYLIKTRGQQVTLSCSPISGHRSVSWYQQTPGQGLQFLFEYFSETQRNKGNFPGRFSGRQFSNSRSEMNVSTLELGDSALYLCASSVGTGEREKLFFGSGTQLSVL.

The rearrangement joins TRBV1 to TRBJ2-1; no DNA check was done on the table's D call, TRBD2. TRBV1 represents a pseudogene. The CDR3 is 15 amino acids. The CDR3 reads CTSRTSGGWYNEQFF. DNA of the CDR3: TGCACCAGCAGGACTAGCGGGGGGTGGTACAATGAGCAGTTCTTC.

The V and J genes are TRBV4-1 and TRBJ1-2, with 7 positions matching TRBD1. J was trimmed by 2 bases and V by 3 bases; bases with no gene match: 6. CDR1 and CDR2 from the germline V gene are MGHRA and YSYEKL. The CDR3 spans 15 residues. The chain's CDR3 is CASSQLGDSNYGYTF. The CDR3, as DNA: TGCGCCAGCAGCCAGCTAGGGGACAGCAACTATGGCTACACCTTC.

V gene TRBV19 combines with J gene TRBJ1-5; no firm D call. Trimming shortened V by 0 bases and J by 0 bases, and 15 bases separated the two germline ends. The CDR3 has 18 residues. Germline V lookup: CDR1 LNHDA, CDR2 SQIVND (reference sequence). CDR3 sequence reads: CASSIDSFGRYSNQPQHF. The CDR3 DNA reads TGTGCCAGTAGTATAGATAGTTTCGGGAGGTATAGCAATCAGCCCCAGCATTTT.

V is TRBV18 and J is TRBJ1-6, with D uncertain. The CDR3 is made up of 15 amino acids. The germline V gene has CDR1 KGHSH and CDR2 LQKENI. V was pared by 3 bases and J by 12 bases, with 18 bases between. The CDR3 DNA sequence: TGTGCCAGCTCACCGTCGGGAACAGATCAAGGACCCCTCCACTTT. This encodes CASSPSGTDQGPLHF.

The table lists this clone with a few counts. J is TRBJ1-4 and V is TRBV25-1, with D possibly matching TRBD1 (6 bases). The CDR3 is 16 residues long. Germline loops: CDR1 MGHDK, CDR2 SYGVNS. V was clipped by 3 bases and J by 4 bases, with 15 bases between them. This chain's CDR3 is CASSDPGTNSNEKLFF. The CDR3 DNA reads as TGTGCCAGCAGTGATCCCGGGACAAATAGTAATGAAAAACTGTTTTTT.

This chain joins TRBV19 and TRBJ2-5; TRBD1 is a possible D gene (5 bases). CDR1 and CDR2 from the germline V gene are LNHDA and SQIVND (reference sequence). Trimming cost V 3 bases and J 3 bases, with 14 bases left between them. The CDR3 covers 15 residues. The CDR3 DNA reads TGTGCCAGTAGTATTTGGCAGGGCGGCGAAGAGACCCAGTACTTC. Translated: CASSIWQGGEETQYF.

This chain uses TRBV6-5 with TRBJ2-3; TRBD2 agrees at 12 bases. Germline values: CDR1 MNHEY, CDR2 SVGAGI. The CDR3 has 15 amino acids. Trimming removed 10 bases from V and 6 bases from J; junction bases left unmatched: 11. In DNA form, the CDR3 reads TGTGCCACCAACGTAGGACTAGCGGGGTGGGATACGCAGTATTTT. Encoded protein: CATNVGLAGWDTQYF.

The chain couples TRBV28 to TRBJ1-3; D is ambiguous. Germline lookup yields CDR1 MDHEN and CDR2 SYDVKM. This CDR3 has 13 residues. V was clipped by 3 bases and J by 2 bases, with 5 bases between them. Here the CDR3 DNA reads TGTGCCAGCAGTTTTCTAGCTGGAAACACCATATATTTT. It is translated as CASSFLAGNTIYF.

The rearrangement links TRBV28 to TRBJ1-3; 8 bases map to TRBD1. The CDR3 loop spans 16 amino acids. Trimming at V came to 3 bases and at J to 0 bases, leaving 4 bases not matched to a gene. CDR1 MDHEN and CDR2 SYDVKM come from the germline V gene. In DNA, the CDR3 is TGTGCCAGCAGTTTTAGTCAGGGGGCCTCTGGAAACACCATATATTTT. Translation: CASSFSQGASGNTIYF.

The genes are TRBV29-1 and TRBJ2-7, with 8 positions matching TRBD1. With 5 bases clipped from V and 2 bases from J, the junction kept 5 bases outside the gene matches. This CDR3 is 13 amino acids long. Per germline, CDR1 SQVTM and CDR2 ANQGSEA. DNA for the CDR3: TGCAGCGTTTCAGACAGGGGCCCCTACGAGCAGTACTTC. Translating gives CSVSDRGPYEQYF.

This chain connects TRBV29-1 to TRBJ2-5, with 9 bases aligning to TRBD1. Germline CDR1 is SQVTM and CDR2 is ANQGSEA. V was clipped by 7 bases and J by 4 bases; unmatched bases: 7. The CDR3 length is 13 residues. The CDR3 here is CSAKQGAGETQYF. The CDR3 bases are TGCAGCGCGAAACAGGGGGCGGGAGAGACCCAGTACTTC.